Listed below are T cell receptor beta chains from one sample, sequenced in a study of T cells in tuberculosis. Clones were read by immunoSEQ multiplex PCR, and TCRdb kept only the in-frame ones, dropping some. The sample lists about 43,000 clones, roughly 94% occurring once. Sequencing was carried out using PBMCs. The receptors originated from a donor under 30 with latent tuberculosis or without tuberculosis infection. Some clones in this sample may be carry-over from other donors' samples. CDR3s include the opening cysteine and the closing phenylalanine or tryptophan. D genes are given only for firm matches. Not all rows give a size; the values are once, few, many and, for expanded clones, a class.

D gene: .; V gene: TRBV29-1; clone size: .; J gene: TRBJ1-1; CDR3 DNA: TGCAGCGTGCCGGGGGTGGATGGCACTGAAGCTTTCTTT; CDR3 protein: CSVPGVDGTEAFF
D gene: TRBD2; V gene: TRBV27; clone size: .; J gene: TRBJ2-7; CDR3 DNA: TGTGCCAGCAGTGCCGGACTAGCGGGGGTTGGGGAGCAGTACTTC; CDR3 protein: CASSAGLAGVGEQYF
D gene: .; V gene: TRBV29-1; clone size: .; J gene: TRBJ2-2; CDR3 DNA: TGCAGCGCCGGGTTTTCGAACACCGGGGAGCTGTTTTTT; CDR3 protein: CSAGFSNTGELFF
D gene: .; V gene: TRBV30; clone size: .; J gene: TRBJ2-7; CDR3 DNA: TGTGCCTGGAGCAGTGGGGGGAACGGCTACGAGCAGTACTTC; CDR3 protein: CAWSSGGNGYEQYF
D gene: TRBD2; V gene: TRBV14; clone size: .; J gene: TRBJ2-1; CDR3 DNA: TGTGCCAGCAGCCAAGCGAGAAAAGCGGGAGGCCACTCCTACAATGAGCAGTTCTTC; CDR3 protein: CASSQARKAGGHSYNEQFF
D gene: .; V gene: TRBV12-2; clone size: .; J gene: TRBJ2-1; CDR3 DNA: TGTGCAAGTCGCTTAGACAGCTCCTACAATGAGCAGTTCTTC; CDR3 protein: CASRLDSSYNEQFF
D gene: .; V gene: TRBV18; clone size: .; J gene: TRBJ1-2; CDR3 DNA: TGTGCCAGCTCACCAGTGGTAGGGGCCTACGCTAACTATGGCTACACCTTC; CDR3 protein: CASSPVVGAYANYGYTF
D gene: TRBD1; V gene: TRBV9; clone size: .; J gene: TRBJ2-7; CDR3 DNA: TGTGCCAGCAGCGTAGCAGGGGGCGAGGGAGAGGCCTACGAGCAGTACTTC; CDR3 protein: CASSVAGGEGEAYEQYF
D gene: .; V gene: TRBV29-1; clone size: .; J gene: TRBJ2-7; CDR3 DNA: TGCAGCGTCGAAAGAACAGGTGGCTACGAGCAGTACTTC; CDR3 protein: CSVERTGGYEQYF
D gene: .; V gene: TRBV5-1; clone size: .; J gene: TRBJ1-1; CDR3 DNA: TGCGCCAGCAGCCTGGATGATGCAGGGTCGACTGAAGCTTTCTTT; CDR3 protein: CASSLDDAGSTEAFF
D gene: .; V gene: TRBV28; clone size: .; J gene: TRBJ2-6; CDR3 DNA: TGTGCCAGCAGCCCGATGGCAGGGGAGTTCTCTGGGGCCAACGTCCTGACTTTC; CDR3 protein: CASSPMAGEFSGANVLTF
D gene: .; V gene: TRBV5-1; clone size: .; J gene: TRBJ2-1; CDR3 DNA: TGCGCCAGCAGCTTCCTAGGAGGGCCTGGGAATGAGCAGTTCTTC; CDR3 protein: CASSFLGGPGNEQFF
D gene: .; V gene: TRBV4-3; clone size: once; J gene: TRBJ2-7; CDR3 DNA: TGCGCCAGCAGCCAAGTAGAGGGATCCTACGAGCAGTACTTC; CDR3 protein: CASSQVEGSYEQYF
D gene: .; V gene: TRBV27; clone size: .; J gene: TRBJ2-7; CDR3 DNA: TGTGCCAGCAGTCCCAAGCAGTACTTC; CDR3 protein: CASSPKQYF
D gene: .; V gene: TRBV2; clone size: .; J gene: TRBJ1-2; CDR3 DNA: TGTGCCAGCAGTTTCGGGGGGAGCAACTATGGCTACACCTTC; CDR3 protein: CASSFGGSNYGYTF
D gene: TRBD2; V gene: TRBV5-6; clone size: .; J gene: TRBJ2-1; CDR3 DNA: TGTGCCAGCAGCTGGGCCCAGCGGGAGTTAGTTGAGCAGTTCTTC; CDR3 protein: CASSWAQRELVEQFF
D gene: .; V gene: TRBV27; clone size: .; J gene: TRBJ1-2; CDR3 DNA: TGTGCCAGCAGCGTCGACCTCCGAGGGGGGGATGGCTACACCTTC; CDR3 protein: CASSVDLRGGDGYTF
D gene: .; V gene: TRBV19; clone size: .; J gene: TRBJ2-3; CDR3 DNA: TGTGCCAGTAGTATGTGGACTGGGAACACAGATACGCAGTATTTT; CDR3 protein: CASSMWTGNTDTQYF
D gene: .; V gene: TRBV27; clone size: .; J gene: TRBJ2-3; CDR3 DNA: TGTGCCAGCAGCCTCGACAGCCCGGCTACAGATACGCAGTATTTT; CDR3 protein: CASSLDSPATDTQYF
D gene: .; V gene: TRBV2; clone size: .; J gene: TRBJ1-1; CDR3 DNA: TGTGCCAGCAGAATAGAGCCGAACACTGAAGCTTTCTTT; CDR3 protein: CASRIEPNTEAFF
D gene: .; V gene: TRBV19; clone size: .; J gene: TRBJ1-5; CDR3 DNA: TGTGCCAGTAGGGAGGCGGGAGGTGGCAATCAGCCCCAGCATTTT; CDR3 protein: CASREAGGGNQPQHF
D gene: TRBD1; V gene: TRBV12-5; clone size: .; J gene: TRBJ2-2; CDR3 DNA: TGTGCTAGTGGTTTGGGGACAGGGACCGGGGAGCTGTTTTTT; CDR3 protein: CASGLGTGTGELFF
D gene: .; V gene: TRBV6-5; clone size: .; J gene: TRBJ2-2; CDR3 DNA: TGTGCCAGCAGCCCGGGACTGCACACCGGGGAGCTGTTTTTT; CDR3 protein: CASSPGLHTGELFF
D gene: .; V gene: TRBV9; clone size: .; J gene: TRBJ2-7; CDR3 DNA: TGTGCCAGCAGCGTAGGCCAGACCTACGAGCAGTACTTC; CDR3 protein: CASSVGQTYEQYF
D gene: .; V gene: TRBV6-5; clone size: .; J gene: TRBJ2-3; CDR3 DNA: TGTGCCAGCAGTTTAGCCGTCACAGATACGCAGTATTTT; CDR3 protein: CASSLAVTDTQYF
D gene: .; V gene: TRBV6-1; clone size: .; J gene: TRBJ2-7; CDR3 DNA: TGTGCCAGCAGTGAATTTGGGGCGTCGACGAACGAGCAGTACTTT; CDR3 protein: CASSEFGASTNEQYF
D gene: .; V gene: TRBV15; clone size: .; J gene: TRBJ1-3; CDR3 DNA: TGTGCCACCAGCAGAGATCCGGGGATCTCTGGAAACACCATATATTTT; CDR3 protein: CATSRDPGISGNTIYF
D gene: TRBD1; V gene: TRBV29-1; clone size: .; J gene: TRBJ1-2; CDR3 DNA: TGCAGCGTCGGGACAGAAAAAAGTGGCTACACCTTC; CDR3 protein: CSVGTEKSGYTF
D gene: TRBD1; V gene: TRBV4-1; clone size: .; J gene: TRBJ1-4; CDR3 DNA: TGCGCCAGCAGCCAGGTGGACAGGGCGGGAGAAAAACTGTTTTTT; CDR3 protein: CASSQVDRAGEKLFF
D gene: TRBD2; V gene: TRBV7-2; clone size: .; J gene: TRBJ2-1; CDR3 DNA: TGTGCCAGCAGCACCAGGACTAGCGGGAATGAGCAGTTCTTC; CDR3 protein: CASSTRTSGNEQFF
D gene: .; V gene: TRBV6-1; clone size: .; J gene: TRBJ2-7; CDR3 DNA: TGTGCCAGCAGTGCTAATCAAAGATACGAGCAGTACTTC; CDR3 protein: CASSANQRYEQYF
D gene: .; V gene: TRBV2; clone size: .; J gene: TRBJ1-1; CDR3 DNA: TGTGCCAGCAGTGAATTAGGGACAAACACTGAAGCTTTCTTT; CDR3 protein: CASSELGTNTEAFF
D gene: TRBD1; V gene: TRBV6-4; clone size: .; J gene: TRBJ2-3; CDR3 DNA: TGTGCCAGCAGTGAAATGGCAGGGGGTATTCCTAGCACAGATACGCAGTATTTT; CDR3 protein: CASSEMAGGIPSTDTQYF
D gene: TRBD1; V gene: TRBV6-6; clone size: once; J gene: TRBJ2-7; CDR3 DNA: TGTGCCAGCAGTCAACCTGGACAGGGAAGCTCCTACGAGCAGTACTTC; CDR3 protein: CASSQPGQGSSYEQYF
D gene: TRBD2; V gene: TRBV9; clone size: .; J gene: TRBJ2-1; CDR3 DNA: TGTGCCAGCAGCGTAGCCCTAGCGGGACGTCAGCAGTTCTTC; CDR3 protein: CASSVALAGRQQFF
D gene: TRBD2; V gene: TRBV5-1; clone size: once; J gene: TRBJ2-3; CDR3 DNA: TGCGCCAGCAGTGGACTAGCCGGCACAGATACGCAGTATTTT; CDR3 protein: CASSGLAGTDTQYF
D gene: .; V gene: TRBV20-1; clone size: once; J gene: TRBJ2-3; CDR3 DNA: TGCAGTGCTAGAAAAGCGGATACGCAGTATTTT; CDR3 protein: CSARKADTQYF
D gene: .; V gene: TRBV6-5; clone size: .; J gene: TRBJ1-4; CDR3 DNA: TGTGCCAGCAGTTATAGGGCGGGAAATGAAAAACTGTTTTTT; CDR3 protein: CASSYRAGNEKLFF
D gene: .; V gene: TRBV18; clone size: once; J gene: TRBJ2-7; CDR3 DNA: TGTGCCAGCTCACCAGCTACCCTGCACCCACGGGTCTCCTACGAGCAGTACTTC; CDR3 protein: CASSPATLHPRVSYEQYF
D gene: TRBD2; V gene: TRBV4-1; clone size: .; J gene: TRBJ2-7; CDR3 DNA: TGCGCCAGCAGCCCCCTTATTACTAGCGGATACGAGCAGTACTTC; CDR3 protein: CASSPLITSGYEQYF
D gene: TRBD1; V gene: TRBV6-1; clone size: few; J gene: TRBJ1-1; CDR3 DNA: TGTGCCAGCAGTGGGGCGACAGGGGGCACTGAAGCTTTCTTT; CDR3 protein: CASSGATGGTEAFF
D gene: TRBD1; V gene: TRBV7-9; clone size: .; J gene: TRBJ1-2; CDR3 DNA: TGTGCCAGCAGCTTAGCCGGACAGGTTGAATATGGCTACACCTTC; CDR3 protein: CASSLAGQVEYGYTF
D gene: TRBD2; V gene: TRBV5-6; clone size: .; J gene: TRBJ2-1; CDR3 DNA: TGTGCCAGCAGCTGGCCCTTAGCGGGGCGCAACAATGAGCAGTTCTTC; CDR3 protein: CASSWPLAGRNNEQFF
D gene: TRBD1; V gene: TRBV9; clone size: .; J gene: TRBJ2-7; CDR3 DNA: TGTGCCAGCAGCGTCAGGGGGCAAGGGGACGAGCAGTACTTC; CDR3 protein: CASSVRGQGDEQYF
D gene: TRBD2; V gene: TRBV11-3; clone size: .; J gene: TRBJ2-1; CDR3 DNA: TGTGCCAGCAGCTTACTAGCGGCCGGGAGTGAGCAGTTCTTC; CDR3 protein: CASSLLAAGSEQFF
D gene: TRBD2; V gene: TRBV19; clone size: .; J gene: TRBJ2-2; CDR3 DNA: TGTGCCGGAAGACTAGCGCATACTTCCACCGGGGAGCTGTTTTTT; CDR3 protein: CAGRLAHTSTGELFF
D gene: TRBD2; V gene: TRBV5-5; clone size: .; J gene: TRBJ2-3; CDR3 DNA: TGTGCCAGCAGCTTGGCCGGACTAGCGGGAGATACGCAGTATTTT; CDR3 protein: CASSLAGLAGDTQYF
D gene: .; V gene: TRBV9; clone size: .; J gene: TRBJ1-1; CDR3 DNA: TGTGCCAGCAGCTTTCAGGGTGCCACTGAAGCTTTCTTT; CDR3 protein: CASSFQGATEAFF
D gene: TRBD2; V gene: TRBV7-6; clone size: .; J gene: TRBJ2-3; CDR3 DNA: TGTGCCAGCAGCTTACGGGAGGGCACAGATACGCAGTATTTT; CDR3 protein: CASSLREGTDTQYF
D gene: .; V gene: TRBV10-1; clone size: .; J gene: TRBJ2-3; CDR3 DNA: TGCGCCAGCAGTGAGTCGGAGGTGGTCGTCACAGATACGCAGTATTTT; CDR3 protein: CASSESEVVVTDTQYF
D gene: .; V gene: TRBV9; clone size: .; J gene: TRBJ2-1; CDR3 DNA: TGTGCCAGCACCACTACCAGGACGGGGGAGCAGTTCTTC; CDR3 protein: CASTTTRTGEQFF
D gene: TRBD1; V gene: TRBV27; clone size: .; J gene: TRBJ2-3; CDR3 DNA: TGTGCCAGCAGTCGGGGACAGGGGACCACAGATACGCAGTATTTT; CDR3 protein: CASSRGQGTTDTQYF
D gene: TRBD2; V gene: TRBV5-6; clone size: .; J gene: TRBJ2-3; CDR3 DNA: TGTGCCAGCAGCTTGGGGGGAGGGAGAACAGATACGCAGTATTTT; CDR3 protein: CASSLGGGRTDTQYF
D gene: TRBD1; V gene: TRBV28; clone size: .; J gene: TRBJ1-5; CDR3 DNA: TGTGCCAGCAGACAGGGGGAGAGCAATCAGCCCCAGCATTTT; CDR3 protein: CASRQGESNQPQHF